Below are 17 T cell receptor beta chains sequenced from a single sample in a study of T cell responses to AZD1222 COVID-19 vaccine. The table came from immunoSEQ multiplex PCR; TCRdb's copy has only in-frame clones and leaves some out. The table records about 120,000 clones, approximately 90% of them present only once. Sequenced material: peripheral blood, taken on day 0 of AZD1222 vaccination. The receptors stem from an adult in good health.

This sequence joins TRBV18 and TRBJ1-2; 7 positions match TRBD1. Unmatched junction bases numbered 7, after V lost 3 bases and J lost 3 bases. The CDR3 loop spans 15 amino acids. CDR1 KGHSH and CDR2 LQKENI come from the germline V gene. Written as DNA, the CDR3 is TGTGCCAGCTCACCGACAGGGAGAGTGGACTATGGCTACACCTTC. Its translation: CASSPTGRVDYGYTF.

This chain links TRBV12-3 or TRBV12-4 with TRBJ1-4; no reliable D call. V was cut by 2 bases and J by 7 bases, with 8 bases left in between. The CDR3 has 13 amino acids. Written as DNA, the CDR3 is TGTGCCAGCAGTTTACGATCGAGTGAAAAACTGTTTTTT. Amino acid sequence: CASSLRSSEKLFF.

The rearrangement joins TRBV6-5 to TRBJ2-3; the D is unclear. CDR1 MNHEY and CDR2 SVGAGI come from the germline V gene. This CDR3 region has 14 residues. The V gene lost 2 bases and the J gene lost 2 bases, with 8 bases spanning the gap. The CDR3 spells CASSYGTFTDTQYF. The CDR3 DNA sequence: TGTGCCAGCAGTTACGGCACCTTCACAGATACGCAGTATTTT.

The gene calls are TRBV11-2 and TRBJ2-3, with D unresolved. Germline V gene sequence: CDR1 SGHAT, CDR2 FQNNGV. CDR3 length: 15 residues. Trimming took 4 bases from V and 8 from J, leaving 19 bases between them. The CDR3 DNA is TGTGCCAGCAGCTCGACTGCTGATGAGTTCGGTACGCAGTATTTT. This gives the protein CASSSTADEFGTQYF.

This clone was seen a handful of times. The rearrangement joins TRBV6-5 to TRBJ1-2; D not resolved. The CDR3 loop spans 10 amino acids. The germline CDR1 and CDR2 sequences are MNHEY and SVGAGI. V was pared by 7 bases and J by 5 bases, with 5 bases between. CDR3 protein: CASTEYGYTF. The CDR3 bases are TGTGCCAGCACCGAGTATGGCTACACCTTC.

V is TRBV3-1 (or the pseudogene TRBV3-2) and J is TRBJ1-3; no reliable D call. Trimming removed 4 bases from V and 0 bases from J, with 10 bases in between. Germline V lookup: CDR1 LGHDT, CDR2 YNNKEL (reference sequence). This CDR3 contains 15 residues. The chain's CDR3 is CASSPWGGSGNTIYF. CDR3 DNA: TGTGCCAGCAGCCCATGGGGAGGCTCTGGAAACACCATATATTTT.

The rearrangement links TRBV11-2 to TRBJ1-6; D is unresolved. The germline V and J ends were trimmed by 3 bases and 10 bases, with 10 bases remaining between them. This CDR3 is 13 amino acids long. In germline, CDR1 is SGHAT, CDR2 FQNNGV. CDR3 coding DNA: TGTGCCAGCAGCTTCGGGGAGGGATCACCCCTCCACTTT. Its translation: CASSFGEGSPLHF.

The chain combines TRBV10-3 with TRBJ1-6, with D maybe TRBD1 (5 bases). The CDR3 loop spans 16 amino acids. Germline V gives CDR1 ENHRY, CDR2 SYGVKD. Deletions cut 6 bases from V and 9 bases from J, with 21 bases between. In DNA, the CDR3 is TGTGCCATCAGGGGGACCGATTTAGCCCAGAGTTCACCCCTCCACTTT. This codes for CAIRGTDLAQSSPLHF.

The rearrangement uses TRBV6-5 and TRBJ2-2, with 8 bases lining up with TRBD1. Germline V gene lookup returns CDR1 MNHEY and CDR2 SVGAGI. V was clipped by 4 bases and J by 6 bases; unmatched bases: 7. This CDR3 has 15 residues. Here the CDR3 DNA reads TGTGCCAGCAGTTCGGGACAGGTTGTCCCCGGGGAGCTGTTTTTT. Amino acids: CASSSGQVVPGELFF.

The V call is TRBV14, the J call TRBJ1-4; D ambiguous. Per the germline V gene, CDR1 is SGHDN and CDR2 is FVKESK. Trimming removed 0 bases at V and 11 bases at J, with 10 bases between. The CDR3 runs 13 residues. The CDR3 protein is CASSQDLIGKLFF. The CDR3 DNA reads TGTGCCAGCAGCCAAGATCTTATAGGGAAACTGTTTTTT.

V is TRBV10-3 and J is TRBJ2-3, with 7 bases that match TRBD1. CDR1 and CDR2 (germline): ENHRY, SYGVKD. With 5 bases clipped from V and 3 bases from J, the junction kept 5 bases outside the gene matches. There are 14 residues in the CDR3. The CDR3 loop is CAISNRGVTDTQYF. The CDR3 DNA follows: TGTGCCATCAGTAACAGGGGTGTGACAGATACGCAGTATTTT.

The genes are TRBV7-2 and TRBJ2-7; 11 positions agree with TRBD1. CDR1 and CDR2 (germline): SGHTA, FQGNSA. With 4 bases clipped from V and 4 bases from J, the junction kept 6 bases outside the gene matches. The CDR3 runs to 15 residues. The CDR3 spells CASSSGQGASYEQYF. DNA of the CDR3: TGTGCCAGCAGCTCTGGACAGGGGGCTTCTTACGAGCAGTACTTC.

The chain couples TRBV9 to TRBJ2-7; D might be TRBD1 (6 bases). V was pared by 3 bases and J by 2 bases, with 12 bases between. This CDR3 region has 14 residues. Germline loops: CDR1 SGDLS, CDR2 YYNGEE. In DNA form, the CDR3 reads TGTGCCAGCAGCGGAGGGGGAACAACCTACGAGCAGTACTTC. This sequence encodes CASSGGGTTYEQYF.

J is TRBJ2-3 and V is TRBV7-6; the D gene is possibly TRBD2 (6 bases). Looked up from germline, CDR1 is SGHVS and CDR2 is FNYEAQ. The length of the CDR3 is 16 residues. The V end lost 4 bases, the J end lost 2 bases, and 16 bases lay between the germline ends. The CDR3 reads CASSSSLAGPTDTQYF. The CDR3 region has the DNA TGTGCCAGCAGCTCCTCCCTGGCGGGGCCCACAGATACGCAGTATTTT.

The J gene is TRBJ1-1, the V gene TRBV19; 9 nucleotides line up with TRBD1. Per the germline V gene, CDR1 is LNHDA and CDR2 is SQIVND (reference sequence). The CDR3 contains 14 residues. V lost 4 bases, J lost 1 base, and 1 base stayed unmatched. The CDR3 loop is CASSRGQGNTEAFF. CDR3 nucleotides: TGTGCCAGTAGTAGGGGACAGGGGAACACTGAAGCTTTCTTT. Combining the CDR3 with reference TRBV19 and TRBJ1-1 gives the whole variable domain DGGITQSPKYLFRKEGQNVTLSCEQNLNHDAMYWYRQDPGQGLRLIYYSQIVNDFQKGDIAEGYSVSREKKESFPLTVTSAQKNPTAFYLCASSRGQGNTEAFFGQGTRLTVV.

This clone has just one count. V usage is TRBV12-3 or TRBV12-4 and J usage is TRBJ1-3; D gene unclear. Deletions cut 6 bases from V and 9 bases from J, with 9 bases between. The CDR3 has 11 amino acids. CDR3 bases: TGTGCCAGCAGCCTACAGTCCACCATATATTTT. Its translation: CASSLQSTIYF.

The CDR3 region has the DNA TGTGCCAGCACCTCACCACGGACAGGGGGCGGTGGCTACACCTTC. Translated, it gives CASTSPRTGGGGYTF. The rearrangement uses TRBV6-5 and TRBJ1-2; 11 bases map to TRBD1. Trimming took 7 bases from V and 7 from J; bases not matched to a gene: 11. The CDR3 runs 15 residues. From germline, CDR1 is MNHEY and CDR2 SVGAGI.